This TCR beta chain was sequenced in a study of blood T cell repertoires in COVID-19. Study-level information: PBMCs, B-cell-depleted T cells, or T cells provided the cDNA or gDNA that made up the material.

This CDR3 has 14 residues. This clone is a singleton in its sample. In the original processing: It was from reference gene primer amplification that nucleated cell counts were estimated. Method: immunoSEQ multiplex PCR; TCRdb's copy keeps in-frame clones and lacks some. Clone size and the V and J calls come from that table; the DNA yielded D and trimming. Among tens of thousands of clones, roughly 83% were seen once, and the ten largest hold roughly 13%. Sequencing was performed on peripheral blood. The rearrangement uses TRBV21-1 and TRBJ1-6; the D segment call TRBD1 is taken from the table without a DNA check. TRBV21-1 is a known pseudogene. This receptor was identified in a human donor in a cohort sampled during active COVID-19. The CDR3, as DNA: TGTGCCAGCAGCAGGACAGGCGGAAATTCACCCCTCCACTTT. This encodes CASSRTGGNSPLHF.